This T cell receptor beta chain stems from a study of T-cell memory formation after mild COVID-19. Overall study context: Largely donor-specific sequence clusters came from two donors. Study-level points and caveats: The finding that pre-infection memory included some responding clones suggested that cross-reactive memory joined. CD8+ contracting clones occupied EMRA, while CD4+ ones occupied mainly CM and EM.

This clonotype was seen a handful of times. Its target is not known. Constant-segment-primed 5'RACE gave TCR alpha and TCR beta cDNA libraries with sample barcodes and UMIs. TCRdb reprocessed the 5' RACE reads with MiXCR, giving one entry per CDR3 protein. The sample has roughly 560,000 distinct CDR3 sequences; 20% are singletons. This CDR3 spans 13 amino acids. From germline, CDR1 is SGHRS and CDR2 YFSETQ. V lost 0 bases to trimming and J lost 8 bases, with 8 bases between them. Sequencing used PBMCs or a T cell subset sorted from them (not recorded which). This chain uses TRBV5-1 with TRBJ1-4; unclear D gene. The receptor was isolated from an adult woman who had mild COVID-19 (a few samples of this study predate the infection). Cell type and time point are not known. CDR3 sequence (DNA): TGCGCCAGCAGCTTGGGCAGTGGCGAAAAACTGTTTTTT. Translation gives CASSLGSGEKLFF.